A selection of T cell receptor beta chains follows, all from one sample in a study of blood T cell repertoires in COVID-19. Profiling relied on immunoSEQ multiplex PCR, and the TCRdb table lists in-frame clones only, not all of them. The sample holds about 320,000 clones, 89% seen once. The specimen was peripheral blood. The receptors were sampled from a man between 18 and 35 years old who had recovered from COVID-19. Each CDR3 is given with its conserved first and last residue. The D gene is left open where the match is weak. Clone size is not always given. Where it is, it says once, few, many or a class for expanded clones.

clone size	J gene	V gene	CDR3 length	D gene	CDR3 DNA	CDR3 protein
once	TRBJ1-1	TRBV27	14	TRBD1	TGTGCCAGCAGGATTGGACAGGGGAACACTGAAGCTTTCTTT	CASRIGQGNTEAFF
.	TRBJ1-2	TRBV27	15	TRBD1	TGTGCCAGCAGTTTCGCCTATGGGACAGGGGATGGCTACACCTTC	CASSFAYGTGDGYTF
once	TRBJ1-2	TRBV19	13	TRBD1	TGTGCCAGTACAGGGACAGGGTTGGATGGCTACACCTTC	CASTGTGLDGYTF
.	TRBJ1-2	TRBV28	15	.	TGTGCCAGCAGCGGTTCGTGGTCCCGTCGGGATGGCTACACCTTC	CASSGSWSRRDGYTF
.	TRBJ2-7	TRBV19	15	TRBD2	TGTGCCAGTAGTATGGGGACTAGATCGGTCGAGGAGCAGTACTTC	CASSMGTRSVEEQYF
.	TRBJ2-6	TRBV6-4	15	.	TGTGCCAGCAGTGACTCGAGGTTCGGGGCCAACGTCCTGACTTTC	CASSDSRFGANVLTF
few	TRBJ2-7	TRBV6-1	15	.	TGTGCCAGCAGTGATTTTAATAGCGGATACTACGAGCAGTACTTC	CASSDFNSGYYEQYF
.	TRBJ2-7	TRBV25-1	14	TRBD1	TGTGCCAGCAGTCCGTGGACAGGGGGCGTGCAGCAGTACTTC	CASSPWTGGVQQYF
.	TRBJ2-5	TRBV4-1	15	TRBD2	TGCGCCAGCAGCCAAGAGCTAGCGGGTGGGAAGACCCAGTACTTC	CASSQELAGGKTQYF
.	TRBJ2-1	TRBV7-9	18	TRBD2	TGTGCCAGCAGCTTAGTTCTTGCGGCTAGCGGGCAGGGAGTAGAGCAGTTCTTC	CASSLVLAASGQGVEQFF
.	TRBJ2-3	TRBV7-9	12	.	TGTGCCAGCAGCTTAGCCGTAGATACGCAGTATTTT	CASSLAVDTQYF
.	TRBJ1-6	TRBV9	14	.	TGTGCCAGCAGCGTAGGGGGGGAGACCTCACCCCTCCACTTT	CASSVGGETSPLHF
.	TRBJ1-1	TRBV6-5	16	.	TGTGCCAGCAGTTACTCGCGGTGGCGGATGAACACTGAAGCTTTCTTT	CASSYSRWRMNTEAFF
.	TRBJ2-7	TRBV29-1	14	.	TGCAGCGTTGAAGCCCCAGGTGGCTCCTACGAGCAGTACTTC	CSVEAPGGSYEQYF
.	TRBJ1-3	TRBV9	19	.	TGTGCCAGCAGCGTAGGCCCCCTGGGGGGAACGGTCTCTGGAAACACCATATATTTT	CASSVGPLGGTVSGNTIYF
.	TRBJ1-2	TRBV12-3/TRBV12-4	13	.	TGTGCCAGCAGTTTTGAGGAAGACTATGGCTACACCTTC	CASSFEEDYGYTF
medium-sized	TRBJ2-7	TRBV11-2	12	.	TGTGCCAGCAGCGGCGGCGGCTACGAGCAGTACTTC	CASSGGGYEQYF
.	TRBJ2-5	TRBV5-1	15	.	TGCGCCAGCAGCTTGGATAGGCCCCGAGGAGAGACCCAGTACTTC	CASSLDRPRGETQYF
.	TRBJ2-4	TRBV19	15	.	TGTGCCAGTAGTAAGACTGCAGGGTCCAAAAACATTCAGTACTTC	CASSKTAGSKNIQYF
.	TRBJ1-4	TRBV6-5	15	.	TGTGCCAGCAGTTACGTTTGGGAGGAGGGTGAAAAACTGTTTTTT	CASSYVWEEGEKLFF
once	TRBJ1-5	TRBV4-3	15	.	TGCGCCAGCAGCCAAGATTGGGGAGGGAATCAGCCCCAGCATTTT	CASSQDWGGNQPQHF
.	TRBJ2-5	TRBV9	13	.	TGTGCCAGCAGCACCCGGGAGAAAGAGACCCAGTACTTC	CASSTREKETQYF
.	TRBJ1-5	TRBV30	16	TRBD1	TGTGCCTGGAGTCGCCCTATACAGGGGGCGAGTCAGCCCCAGCATTTT	CAWSRPIQGASQPQHF
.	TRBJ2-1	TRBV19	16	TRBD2	TGTGCCAGTAGTTCCCGGGGGGGCTACTCCTACAATGAGCAGTTCTTC	CASSSRGGYSYNEQFF
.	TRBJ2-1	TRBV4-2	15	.	TGTGCCAGCAGCCAAGAGGGGGGAACATACAATGAGCAGTTCTTC	CASSQEGGTYNEQFF
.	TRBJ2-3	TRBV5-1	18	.	TGCGCCAGCAGAAATGCACCTTCAGGGGACCCACACACAGATACGCAGTATTTT	CASRNAPSGDPHTDTQYF